Shown below are 31 T cell receptor beta chains from a single sample sequenced in a study of T cells after yellow fever vaccination. TCRdb reprocessed the 5' RACE reads via MiXCR and lists one record per CDR3 protein. The sample shows 350,000 to 450,000 distinct CDR3 sequences, around 6.4% of them seen only once. The source was PBMCs, collected 5 days after the yellow fever booster vaccination. These receptors all stem from a man aged 25-45 years who received the YFV17D yellow fever vaccine.

This clonotype has more than one count but fewer than ten. The chain is built from TRBV12-3 or TRBV12-4 and TRBJ2-1; 8 nucleotides agree with TRBD2. J gave up 4 bases and V 7 bases, and 9 bases lay outside the gene matches. The CDR3 totals 15 residues. The CDR3 DNA sequence: TGTGCCAGCACTGGGCTAGCGGGCAGATACAATGAGCAGTTCTTC. This gives the protein CASTGLAGRYNEQFF.

Remarks on this clonotype: The germline gene is not matched at one end of the junction; a read error may be the cause. The V and J genes are TRBV7-2 and TRBJ2-5, with D hard to call. The CDR3 is made up of 11 amino acids. Germline V lookup: CDR1 SGHTA, CDR2 FQGNSA. DNA of the CDR3: TGTGCCAGCGGCTTAAGCGAGACCCAGTACTTC. It translates to CASGLSETQYF.

CDR3 sequence (DNA): TGTGCCAGCAGTTACTCGACGGGCCCCAGTGGACGGACAGATACGCAGTATTTT. Translating gives CASSYSTGPSGRTDTQYF. The gene calls are TRBV6-5 and TRBJ2-3; D call uncertain. The germline V gene encodes CDR1 MNHEY and CDR2 SVGAGI. V lost 0 bases and J lost 3, with 19 bases in between. The CDR3 has 18 amino acids.

The chain has TRBV6-1 and TRBJ2-5; TRBD2 aligns across 10 bases. Trimming took 6 bases from V and 4 from J; bases not matched to a gene: 8. CDR1 MNHNS and CDR2 SASEGT come from the germline V gene. The CDR3 is 15 amino acids. The CDR3 reads CASRAGLAGVETQYF. The CDR3 DNA reads TGTGCCAGCAGGGCGGGGCTAGCGGGAGTAGAGACCCAGTACTTC.

This clonotype was seen more than once but under ten times. The chain joins TRBV5-1 to TRBJ2-5; unclear D gene. This CDR3 has 14 residues. V was trimmed by 0 bases and J by 0 bases, leaving 6 bases between them. Per the germline V gene, CDR1 is SGHRS and CDR2 is YFSETQ. CDR3 nucleotides: TGCGCCAGCAGCTTGGTTTTGTACCAAGAGACCCAGTACTTC. It encodes CASSLVLYQETQYF.

The chain is built from TRBV28 and TRBJ2-5, with D possibly TRBD2 on 5 matching bases. The CDR3 spans 12 residues. Trimming pared 2 bases from V and 7 bases from J, leaving 8 bases between. Per the germline V gene, CDR1 is MDHEN and CDR2 is SYDVKM. The CDR3 DNA follows: TGTGCCAGCAGTTTAATCCGGGGGACCCAGTACTTC. Residues: CASSLIRGTQYF.

The rearrangement joins TRBV7-6 to TRBJ2-1; D possibly corresponds to TRBD2 (5 bases). Trimming shortened V by 7 bases and J by 0 bases, and 16 bases separated the two germline ends. Germline assignment: CDR1 SGHVS and CDR2 FNYEAQ. CDR3 length: 16 amino acids. The CDR3 here is CASTRSPRVSYNEQFF. Here the CDR3 DNA reads TGTGCCAGCACCCGCAGTCCGCGGGTCTCCTACAATGAGCAGTTCTTC. The whole variable domain, remainder taken from reference TRBV7-6 and TRBJ2-1, is GAGVSQSPRYKVTKRGQDVALRCDPISGHVSLYWYRQALGQGPEFLTYFNYEAQQDKSGLPNDRFSAERPEGSISTLTIQRTEQRDSAMYRCASTRSPRVSYNEQFFGPGTRLTVL.

The chain carries TRBV10-3 and TRBJ1-1, with a weak D call TRBD1 (6 bases). Trimming shortened V by 3 bases and J by 0 bases, and 11 bases separated the two germline ends. CDR1 and CDR2 (germline): ENHRY, SYGVKD. The CDR3 spans 15 residues. The CDR3 DNA follows: TGTGCCATCAGTGAAAGGGACACCATGAACACTGAAGCTTTCTTT. This encodes CAISERDTMNTEAFF.

This clonotype was seen a few times. The chain is built from TRBV12-3 or TRBV12-4 and TRBJ1-2; D is unclear. The CDR3 totals 11 residues. The V end was cut by 7 bases, the J end by 2 bases, with 5 bases between. For the CDR3, the DNA is TGTGCCAGCAAGTGGAACTATGGCTACACCTTC. Translated: CASKWNYGYTF.

The chain is built from TRBV28 and TRBJ1-5; D is possibly TRBD1 (6 bases). Looked up from germline, CDR1 is MDHEN and CDR2 is SYDVKM. Between the trimmed V and J ends, which lost 5 bases and 0 bases, there was a span of 14 bases. The CDR3 is 16 residues long. CDR3 sequence: CASSPTGWRSNQPQHF. The CDR3 bases are TGTGCCAGCAGTCCCACAGGGTGGCGTAGCAATCAGCCCCAGCATTTT.

The chain carries TRBV20-1 and TRBJ2-2; a possible D gene is TRBD2 (6 bases). Germline CDR1 and CDR2: DFQATT and SNEGSKA (reference sequence). The CDR3 runs 12 residues. CDR3 sequence (DNA): TGCAGCGGGAGACTGAACACCGGGGAGCTGTTTTTT. It translates to CSGRLNTGELFF.

This clonotype showed up many times. The chain couples TRBV7-2 to TRBJ2-1; D may be TRBD2 (6 bases). CDR1 and CDR2 (germline): SGHTA, FQGNSA. CDR3 length equals 15 residues. Deletions cut 2 bases from V and 8 bases from J, with 16 bases between. Here the CDR3 reads CASSLFAAGRDEQFF. DNA of the CDR3: TGTGCCAGCAGCTTATTTGCCGCGGGACGGGATGAGCAGTTCTTC.

This chain uses TRBV5-1 with TRBJ2-3; 9 nucleotides line up with TRBD1. CDR3 length: 15 amino acids. Germline V gene lookup returns CDR1 SGHRS and CDR2 YFSETQ. V trimming: 5 bases; J trimming: 0 bases; junction bases outside the gene matches: 4. CDR3 amino acids: CASRNDRGSTDTQYF. In DNA form, the CDR3 reads TGCGCCAGCAGAAATGACAGGGGGAGCACAGATACGCAGTATTTT.

This clonotype was detected a few times. The gene calls are TRBV7-2 and TRBJ2-2; D is undetermined. V was cut by 1 base and J by 7 bases, with 7 bases left in between. Germline CDR1 and CDR2: SGHTA and FQGNSA. The CDR3 length is 13 residues. CDR3 amino acids: CASSLVVIGELFF. CDR3 bases: TGTGCCAGCAGCTTAGTTGTAATCGGGGAGCTGTTTTTT. Complete variable domain (other parts from reference TRBV7-2 and TRBJ2-2): GAGVSQSPSNKVTEKGKDVELRCDPISGHTALYWYRQSLGQGLEFLIYFQGNSAPDKSGLPSDRFSAERTGGSVSTLTIQRTQQEDSAVYLCASSLVVIGELFFGEGSRLTVL.

This clonotype was detected many times. The chain combines TRBV4-3 with TRBJ2-1; tentatively, D is TRBD1 (6 bases). The CDR3 has 15 residues. CDR1 is LGHNA and CDR2 is YSLEER in the germline V gene. V was cut by 4 bases and J by 2 bases, with 12 bases left in between. The CDR3 nucleotides read TGCGCCAGCAGCCGGAGAGGGGGTACCTACAATGAGCAGTTCTTC. Translated: CASSRRGGTYNEQFF.

The sample holds many counts of this clonotype. J is TRBJ2-7 and V is TRBV12-3 or TRBV12-4; D gene ambiguous. This CDR3 region has 11 residues. Trimming took 5 bases from V and 3 from J, leaving 5 bases between them. Here the CDR3 DNA reads TGTGCCAGCAGTGAGCTCTACGAGCAGTACTTC. It codes for CASSELYEQYF.

The CDR3 region has the DNA TGTGCCAGCTCACCTAACCCGGGACAGGGGAAGCAGCCCCAGCATTTT. Amino acids: CASSPNPGQGKQPQHF. The J gene is TRBJ1-5, the V gene TRBV18; 10 bases align to TRBD1. Germline values: CDR1 KGHSH, CDR2 LQKENI. The CDR3 contains 16 residues. V lost 3 bases to trimming and J lost 7 bases; unmatched junction nucleotides: 9. Full variable domain (outside the CDR3, taken from reference TRBV18 and TRBJ1-5): NAGVMQNPRHLVRRRGQEARLRCSPMKGHSHVYWYRQLPEEGLKFMVYLQKENIIDESGMPKERFSAEFPKEGPSILRIQQVVRGDSAAYFCASSPNPGQGKQPQHFGDGTRLSIL.

This clonotype showed up many times. The chain joins TRBV12-3 or TRBV12-4 to TRBJ2-1, with 13 nucleotides matching TRBD2. This CDR3 has 15 residues. With V trimmed by 6 bases and J by 8 bases, 7 bases remained unmatched. CDR3 sequence (DNA): TGTGCCAGCAGCTACACCGGACTAGCGGGGGATGAGCAGTTCTTC. It yields the protein CASSYTGLAGDEQFF.

There are many counts of this clonotype. This chain links TRBV12-3 or TRBV12-4 with TRBJ2-1; D unclear. The CDR3 spans 14 residues. Trimming removed 2 bases from V and 9 bases from J, with 14 bases in between. The CDR3 sequence: CASSLLAGPSEQFF. CDR3 coding DNA: TGTGCCAGCAGTTTATTAGCCGGGCCAAGTGAGCAGTTCTTC.

This chain links TRBV5-4 with TRBJ2-7; tentative D call: TRBD1 (6 bases). There are 18 residues in the CDR3. The germline V gene encodes CDR1 SGHNT and CDR2 YYREEE (reference sequence). V was cut by 2 bases and J by 3 bases, with 24 bases left in between. In nucleotides, the CDR3 is TGTGCCAGCAGCTTAGGGGGTGGCCTGGGGCCCACGTTCTACGAGCAGTACTTC. This encodes CASSLGGGLGPTFYEQYF.

In this sample, this clonotype turned up a few times. This chain uses TRBV20-1 with TRBJ2-4; D possibly uses TRBD1 or TRBD2 (5 bases each). The CDR3 is 15 residues long. Germline V lookup: CDR1 DFQATT, CDR2 SNEGSKA (reference sequence). The V end lost 5 bases, the J end lost 6 bases, and 20 bases lay between the germline ends. The CDR3 loop reads CSAQPPGPGPNIQYF. The DNA for the CDR3 is TGCAGTGCTCAGCCCCCGGGACCGGGGCCAAACATTCAGTACTTC.

At least ten counts were recorded for this clonotype. CDR3 DNA: TGCGCCAGCAGCCCAACCGGGACAGAAAACTATGGCTACACCTTC. Protein: CASSPTGTENYGYTF. This sequence joins TRBV5-1 and TRBJ1-2; TRBD1 matches at 7 bases. The germline gives CDR1 SGHRS, CDR2 YFSETQ. The V segment lost 4 bases and the J segment 2 bases; nucleotides outside the gene matches: 8. The CDR3 is 15 residues long.

There are many counts of this clonotype. The chain has TRBV5-1 and TRBJ1-2; no reliable D call. Trimming took off 7 bases at V and 4 bases at J, with 20 bases between the two ends. Germline CDR1 is SGHRS and CDR2 is YFSETQ. This CDR3 region has 15 residues. CDR3 DNA sequence: TGCGCCAGCGCCCGGAAGGGAGGGATCATCTATGGCTACACCTTC. This codes for CASARKGGIIYGYTF.

V usage is TRBV29-1 and J usage is TRBJ1-6; D unclear. The CDR3 consists of 13 residues. The V end lost 0 bases, the J end lost 9 bases, and 9 bases lay between the germline ends. The germline V gene has CDR1 SQVTM and CDR2 ANQGSEA. This chain's CDR3 is CSVEEGVGSPLHF. CDR3 sequence (DNA): TGCAGCGTTGAAGAAGGCGTGGGTTCACCCCTCCACTTT.

This clonotype was seen many times. V and J are TRBV12-3 or TRBV12-4 and TRBJ1-1; D uncertain. The CDR3 is 13 amino acids. V was shortened by 3 bases and J by 3 bases, with 8 bases between the two germline ends. The CDR3 coding sequence is TGTGCCAGCAGTTTTTTCGGTTACACTGAAGCTTTCTTT. Protein product: CASSFFGYTEAFF.

This clonotype was observed a handful of times. The chain has TRBV20-1 and TRBJ1-6; D uncertain. Trimming removed 0 bases from V and 1 base from J, with 10 bases in between. The CDR3 runs to 16 residues. Germline V gene sequence: CDR1 DFQATT, CDR2 SNEGSKA (reference sequence). The CDR3 loop is CSAREKLRSYNSPLHF. In DNA form, the CDR3 reads TGCAGTGCTAGAGAGAAACTGAGGTCCTATAATTCACCCCTCCACTTT.

This clonotype was seen repeatedly, ten times or more. The chain links TRBV6-2 or TRBV6-3 to TRBJ2-2, with TRBD2 identical over 7 bases. This CDR3 contains 17 residues. Germline trimming cut 5 bases from V and 4 bases from J; bases unmatched to any gene: 13. Germline lookup yields CDR1 MNHEY and CDR2 SVGEGT. In DNA, the CDR3 is TGTGCCAGCAGTCTTTGGATCTGGCCTAGCGGCACCGGGGAGCTGTTTTTT. This translates into CASSLWIWPSGTGELFF.

Ten or more counts support this clonotype. V is TRBV6-1 and J is TRBJ2-2; D is possibly TRBD2 (6 bases). Germline-derived CDR1 and CDR2 are MNHNS and SASEGT. The CDR3 extends over 16 amino acids. V dropped 6 bases and J dropped 6 bases, with 20 bases sitting between them. The CDR3 DNA reads as TGTGCCAGCAGAGAGACCGGGACTCTTAGGGCCGGGGAGCTGTTTTTT. Residues: CASRETGTLRAGELFF.

This clonotype was found many times. The chain has TRBV28 and TRBJ2-1; 8 bases line up with TRBD1. The CDR3 is made up of 15 amino acids. The V and J ends lost 6 bases and 6 bases, in that order; junction bases with no gene match: 10. Germline CDR1 and CDR2: MDHEN and SYDVKM. The CDR3 region is CASRIGQGRINEQFF. Written as DNA, the CDR3 is TGTGCCAGCAGGATCGGACAGGGAAGAATCAATGAGCAGTTCTTC.

This clonotype came up a few times. The genes are TRBV15 and TRBJ2-7; weak D call: TRBD2 (5 bases). Germline-derived CDR1 and CDR2 are LNHNV and YYDKDF (reference sequence). V was shortened by 3 bases and J by 5 bases, with 20 bases between the two germline ends. This CDR3 spans 16 amino acids. The CDR3 here is CATSSPLAAPRDEQYF. DNA of the CDR3: TGTGCCACCAGCAGCCCGTTGGCAGCGCCGCGGGACGAGCAGTACTTC.

CDR3 coding DNA: TGTGCCAGCAGCCGGGACAGGGTGAGCACCGGGGAGCTGTTTTTT. Its protein product is CASSRDRVSTGELFF. This sequence joins TRBV5-4 and TRBJ2-2; 9 nucleotides align to TRBD1. The J segment lost 4 bases and the V segment lost 4 bases, leaving 5 bases of the junction unmatched. In germline, CDR1 is SGHNT, CDR2 YYREEE (reference sequence). The CDR3 length is 15 residues.